This TCR beta chain was profiled in a study of cytomegalovirus exposure and HLA in healthy donors. The study, taken as a whole, reports: In a later analysis, CMV-associated beta chains were mostly HLA-associated, it appeared.

As concerns this clone: Its antigen is still unknown.

The PCR contained 60 Vbeta and 13 Jbeta primers. Sequencing used immunoSEQ multiplex PCR; TCRdb keeps in-frame clones, though not all of them. The sample has over 150,000 clones; over 60% are singletons. Between the trimmed V and J ends, which lost 3 bases and 0 bases, there was a span of 18 bases. CDR3 length equals 19 residues. Germline V gene data show CDR1 as KGHSH and CDR2 as LQKENI. The V call is TRBV18, the J call TRBJ2-6; the D gene is possibly TRBD2 (6 bases). The TCR sequence derives from a middle-aged woman in good health and CMV-seronegative. The sample was PBMCs. The CDR3: CASSPTPGSWGSGANVLTF. CDR3 nucleotides: TGTGCCAGCTCACCCACCCCCGGGAGCTGGGGCTCTGGGGCCAACGTCCTGACTTTC.